Described below is a single T cell receptor (beta chain) sequence and its context. Antigen specificity is unknown. The data stem from a study of glioma-infiltrating T cells after dendritic cell vaccination. About the research overall: Treatment, given 2003 to 2012, was autologous tumor lysate-pulsed dendritic cell vaccination.

V was trimmed by 7 bases and J by 5 bases, leaving 20 bases between them. There are 15 residues in the CDR3. Germline values: CDR1 SNHLY, CDR2 FYNNEI. Input was 2 to 2.5 ug genomic DNA, or all available if less. Amplification used 60 V beta primers and 13 J beta primers. The protocol was immunoSEQ multiplex PCR, while the TCRdb copy is restricted to in-frame clones and leaves out a portion. There are 80,000 to 100,000 clones in the sample; 79% occur only once, and approximately 6% lies in the top ten. Study results and limitations: Longer survival after dendritic cell vaccination followed higher pretreatment TIL content.

The sequence derives from a human donor with glioblastoma. This rearrangement joins TRBV2 to TRBJ1-2; possibly TRBD1 for D (5 bases). This specimen consisted of blood, obtained before dendritic cell vaccination. CDR3 loop: CASMRASGGGYGYTF. The CDR3 coding sequence is TGTGCCAGCATGAGGGCTTCCGGGGGGGGGTATGGCTACACCTTC. The full variable domain, with the rest looked up from reference TRBV2 and TRBJ1-2, is EPEVTQTPSHQVTQMGQEVILRCVPISNHLYFYWYRQILGQKVEFLVSFYNNEISEKSEIFDDQFSVERPDGSNFTLKIRSTKLEDSAMYFCASMRASGGGYGYTFGSGTRLTVV.